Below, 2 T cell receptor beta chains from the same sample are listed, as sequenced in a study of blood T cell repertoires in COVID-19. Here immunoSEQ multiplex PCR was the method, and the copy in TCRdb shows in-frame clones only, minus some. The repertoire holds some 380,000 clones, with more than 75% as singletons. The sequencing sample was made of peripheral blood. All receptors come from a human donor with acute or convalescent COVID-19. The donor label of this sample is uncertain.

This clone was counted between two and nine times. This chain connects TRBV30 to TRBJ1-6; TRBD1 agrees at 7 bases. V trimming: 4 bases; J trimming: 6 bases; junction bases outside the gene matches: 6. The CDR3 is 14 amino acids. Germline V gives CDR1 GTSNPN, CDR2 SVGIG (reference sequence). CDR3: CAWIYRGGNSPLHF. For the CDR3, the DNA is TGTGCCTGGATTTACAGGGGCGGTAATTCACCCCTCCACTTT. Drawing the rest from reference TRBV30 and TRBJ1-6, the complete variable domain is SQTIHQWPATLVQPVGSPLSLECTVEGTSNPNLYWYRQAAGRGLQLLFYSVGIGQISSEVPQNLSASRPQDRQFILSSKKLLLSDSGFYLCAWIYRGGNSPLHFGNGTRLTVT.

DNA for the CDR3: TGTGCCAGTAGTATGACTGATTATAATTCACCCCTCCACTTT. Translation gives CASSMTDYNSPLHF. The rearrangement uses TRBV19 and TRBJ1-6; D gene ambiguous. V dropped 3 bases and J dropped 4 bases, with 7 bases sitting between them. CDR1 and CDR2 (germline): LNHDA, SQIVND (reference sequence). The CDR3 runs 14 residues.